The 2 T cell receptor beta chains below were found in one sample sequenced in a study of beta chain features in type 1 diabetes. Findings and caveats of the study: Shorter TCRB CDR3s, moderately but significantly so, marked every one of the four CD4+ subsets in Type 1 diabetes patients.

Reverse transcription of all isolated RNA meant that expressed TCRB transcripts were sequenced. Assay: immunoSEQ multiplex PCR; the TCRdb copy retains only in-frame clones and omits some. This sample carries about 160,000 clones, around 8% of them seen once, and the ten largest clones take around 0.9%. Their recognized antigens are unknown. Sequencing was carried out using central memory CD4+ T cells from blood. These receptors originate from a woman between 35 and 50 years old with type 1 diabetes.

There are a few counts of this clone. This chain uses TRBV15 with TRBJ2-5, with 8 bases lining up with TRBD2. The CDR3 extends over 15 amino acids. Trimming cost V 0 bases and J 5 bases; bases outside gene matches: 5. Germline CDR1 is LNHNV and CDR2 is YYDKDF (reference sequence). The CDR3 sequence: CATSRESSGLETQYF. As DNA, the CDR3 is TGTGCCACCAGCAGAGAATCTAGCGGGTTGGAGACCCAGTACTTC.

This clone was seen only a few times. The V gene is TRBV7-2, the J gene TRBJ2-3; a weak D match, TRBD1 (5 bases). Trimming took 1 base from V and 3 from J, leaving 11 bases between them. The CDR3 extends over 15 amino acids. Germline-derived CDR1 and CDR2 are SGHTA and FQGNSA. DNA of the CDR3: TGTGCCAGCAGCTTAGGTCACAGGACGACAGATACGCAGTATTTT. It yields the protein CASSLGHRTTDTQYF.